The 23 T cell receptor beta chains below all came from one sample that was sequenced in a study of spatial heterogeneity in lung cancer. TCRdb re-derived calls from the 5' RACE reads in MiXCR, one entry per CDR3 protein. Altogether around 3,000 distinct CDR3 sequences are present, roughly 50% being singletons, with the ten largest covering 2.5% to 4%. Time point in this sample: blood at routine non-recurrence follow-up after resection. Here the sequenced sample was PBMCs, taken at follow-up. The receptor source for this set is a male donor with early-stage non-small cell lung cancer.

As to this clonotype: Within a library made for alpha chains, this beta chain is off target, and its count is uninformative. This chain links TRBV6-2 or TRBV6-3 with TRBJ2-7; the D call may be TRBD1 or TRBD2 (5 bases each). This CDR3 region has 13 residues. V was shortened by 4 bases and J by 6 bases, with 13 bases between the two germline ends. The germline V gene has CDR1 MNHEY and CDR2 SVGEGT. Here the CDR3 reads CASSSGPGTEQYF. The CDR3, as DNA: TGTGCCAGCAGTTCCGGACCTGGGACCGAGCAGTACTTC.

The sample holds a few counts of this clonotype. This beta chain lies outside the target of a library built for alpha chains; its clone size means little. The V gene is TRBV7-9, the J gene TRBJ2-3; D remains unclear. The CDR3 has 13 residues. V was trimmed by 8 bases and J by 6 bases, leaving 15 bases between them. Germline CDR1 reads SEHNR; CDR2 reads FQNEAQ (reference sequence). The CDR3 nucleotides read TGTGCCAGCCTAGGACGGAACCAGGATACGCAGTATTTT. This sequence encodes CASLGRNQDTQYF.

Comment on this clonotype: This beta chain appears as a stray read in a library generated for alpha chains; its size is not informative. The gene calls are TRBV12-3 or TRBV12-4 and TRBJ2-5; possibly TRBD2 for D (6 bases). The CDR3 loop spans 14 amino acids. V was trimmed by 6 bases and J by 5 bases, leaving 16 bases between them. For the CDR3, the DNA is TGTGCCAGCAGCCCTTCCGGGGGTGACGAGACCCAGTACTTC. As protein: CASSPSGGDETQYF.

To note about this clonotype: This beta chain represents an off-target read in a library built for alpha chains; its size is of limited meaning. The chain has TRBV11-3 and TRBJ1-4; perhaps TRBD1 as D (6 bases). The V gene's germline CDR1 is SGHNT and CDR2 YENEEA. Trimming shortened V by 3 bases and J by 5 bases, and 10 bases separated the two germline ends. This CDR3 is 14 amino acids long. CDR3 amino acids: CASSFTTGNEKLFF. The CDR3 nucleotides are TGTGCCAGCAGCTTTACTACAGGGAATGAAAAACTGTTTTTT. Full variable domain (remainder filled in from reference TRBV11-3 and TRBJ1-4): EAGVVQSPRYKIIEKKQPVAFWCNPISGHNTLYWYLQNLGQGPELLIRYENEEAVDDSQLPKDRFSAERLKGVDSTLKIQPAELGDSAVYLCASSFTTGNEKLFFGSGTQLSVL.

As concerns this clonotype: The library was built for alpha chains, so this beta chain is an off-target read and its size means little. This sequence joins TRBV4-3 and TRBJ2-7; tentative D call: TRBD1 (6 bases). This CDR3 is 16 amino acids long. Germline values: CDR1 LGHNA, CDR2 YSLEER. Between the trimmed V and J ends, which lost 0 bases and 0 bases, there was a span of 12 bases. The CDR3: CASSQDRQGSSYEQYF. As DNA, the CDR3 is TGCGCCAGCAGCCAAGATCGGCAGGGGAGCTCCTACGAGCAGTACTTC.

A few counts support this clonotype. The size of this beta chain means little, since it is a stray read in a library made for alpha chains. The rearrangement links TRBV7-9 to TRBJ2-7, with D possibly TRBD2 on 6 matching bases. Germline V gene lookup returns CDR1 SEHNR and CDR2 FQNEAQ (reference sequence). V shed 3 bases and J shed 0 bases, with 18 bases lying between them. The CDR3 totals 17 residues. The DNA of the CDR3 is TGTGCCAGCAGCTTGGCCCGGGACTTCCAACTCTCCTACGAGCAGTACTTC. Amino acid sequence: CASSLARDFQLSYEQYF. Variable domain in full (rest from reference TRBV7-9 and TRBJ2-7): DTGVSQNPRHKITKRGQNVTFRCDPISEHNRLYWYRQTLGQGPEFLTYFQNEAQLEKSRLLSDRFSAERPKGSFSTLEIQRTEQGDSAMYLCASSLARDFQLSYEQYFGPGTRLTVT.

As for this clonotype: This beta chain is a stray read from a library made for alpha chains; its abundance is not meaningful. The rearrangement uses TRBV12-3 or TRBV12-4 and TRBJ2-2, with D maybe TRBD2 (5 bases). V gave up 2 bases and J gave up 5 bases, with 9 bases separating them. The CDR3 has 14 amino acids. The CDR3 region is CASSLNLATGELFF. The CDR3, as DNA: TGTGCCAGCAGTTTAAACCTAGCAACCGGGGAGCTGTTTTTT.

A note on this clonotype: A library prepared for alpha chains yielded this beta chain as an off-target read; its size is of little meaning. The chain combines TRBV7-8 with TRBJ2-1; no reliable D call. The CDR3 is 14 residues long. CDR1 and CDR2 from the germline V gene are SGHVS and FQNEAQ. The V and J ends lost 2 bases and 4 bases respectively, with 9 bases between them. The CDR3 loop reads CASSLNSRYNEQFF. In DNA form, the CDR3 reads TGTGCCAGCAGCTTAAACAGTAGGTACAATGAGCAGTTCTTC.

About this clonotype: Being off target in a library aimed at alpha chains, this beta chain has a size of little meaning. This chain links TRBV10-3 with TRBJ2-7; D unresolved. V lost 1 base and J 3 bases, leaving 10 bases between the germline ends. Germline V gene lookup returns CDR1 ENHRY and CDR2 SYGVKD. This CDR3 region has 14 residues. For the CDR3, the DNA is TGTGCCATCAGTGAGTTATGGCAGGTCTACGAGCAGTACTTC. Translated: CAISELWQVYEQYF.

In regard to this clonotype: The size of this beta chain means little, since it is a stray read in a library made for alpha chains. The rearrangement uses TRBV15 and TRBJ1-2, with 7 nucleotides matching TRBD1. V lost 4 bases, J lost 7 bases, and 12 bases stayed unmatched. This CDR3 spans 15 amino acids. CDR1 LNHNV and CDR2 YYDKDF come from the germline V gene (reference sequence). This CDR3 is CATSTLGTAGLGYTF. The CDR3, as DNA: TGTGCCACCAGCACTTTAGGGACAGCTGGTCTTGGCTACACCTTC.

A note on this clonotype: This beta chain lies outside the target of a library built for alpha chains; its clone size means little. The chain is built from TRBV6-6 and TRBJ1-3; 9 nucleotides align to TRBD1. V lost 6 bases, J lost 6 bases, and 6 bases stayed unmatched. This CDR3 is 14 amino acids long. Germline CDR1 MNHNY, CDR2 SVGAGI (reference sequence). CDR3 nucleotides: TGTGCCAGCAGCCCGGGACAGGGTGAAAACACCATATATTTT. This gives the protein CASSPGQGENTIYF.

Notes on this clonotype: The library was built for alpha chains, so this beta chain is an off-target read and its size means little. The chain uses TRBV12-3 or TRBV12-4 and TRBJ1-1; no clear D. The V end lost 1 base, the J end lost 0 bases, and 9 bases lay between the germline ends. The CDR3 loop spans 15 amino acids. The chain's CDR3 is CASSLEAAMNTEAFF. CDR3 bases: TGTGCCAGCAGTTTAGAGGCAGCCATGAACACTGAAGCTTTCTTT.

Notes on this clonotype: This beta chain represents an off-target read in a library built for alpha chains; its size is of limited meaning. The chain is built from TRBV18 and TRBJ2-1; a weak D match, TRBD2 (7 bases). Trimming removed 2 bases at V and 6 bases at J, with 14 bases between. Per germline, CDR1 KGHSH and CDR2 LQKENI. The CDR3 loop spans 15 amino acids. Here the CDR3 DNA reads TGTGCCAGCTCACCATCGGGGGGCCCCGGCAATGAGCAGTTCTTC. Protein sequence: CASSPSGGPGNEQFF.

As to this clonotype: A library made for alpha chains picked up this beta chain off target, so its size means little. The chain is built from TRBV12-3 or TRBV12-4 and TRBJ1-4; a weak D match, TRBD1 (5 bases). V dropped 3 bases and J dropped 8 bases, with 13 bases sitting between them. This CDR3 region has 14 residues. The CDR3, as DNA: TGTGCCAGCAGTTTTTTCCAGGGAACGGAAAAACTGTTTTTT. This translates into CASSFFQGTEKLFF.

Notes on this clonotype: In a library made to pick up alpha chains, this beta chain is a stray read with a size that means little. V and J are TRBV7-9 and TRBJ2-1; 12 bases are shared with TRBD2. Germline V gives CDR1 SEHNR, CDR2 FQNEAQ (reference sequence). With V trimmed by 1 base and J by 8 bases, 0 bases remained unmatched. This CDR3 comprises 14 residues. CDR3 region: CASSLGLAGDEQFF. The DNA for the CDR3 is TGTGCCAGCAGCTTAGGACTAGCGGGGGATGAGCAGTTCTTC.

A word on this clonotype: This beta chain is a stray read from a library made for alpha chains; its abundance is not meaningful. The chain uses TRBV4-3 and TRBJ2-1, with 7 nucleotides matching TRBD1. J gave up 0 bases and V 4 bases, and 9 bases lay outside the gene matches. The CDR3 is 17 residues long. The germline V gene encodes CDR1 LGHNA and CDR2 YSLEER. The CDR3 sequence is CASSLSKTGRSYNEQFF. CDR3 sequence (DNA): TGCGCCAGCAGCCTATCTAAGACAGGGCGCTCCTACAATGAGCAGTTCTTC.

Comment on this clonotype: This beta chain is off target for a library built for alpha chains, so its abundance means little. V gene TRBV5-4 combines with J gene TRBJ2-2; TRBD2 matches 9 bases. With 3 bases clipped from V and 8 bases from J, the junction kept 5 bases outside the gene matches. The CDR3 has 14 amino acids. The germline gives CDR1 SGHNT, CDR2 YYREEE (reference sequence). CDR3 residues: CASSWVAGEGELFF. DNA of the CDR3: TGTGCCAGCAGCTGGGTAGCGGGGGAAGGGGAGCTGTTTTTT.

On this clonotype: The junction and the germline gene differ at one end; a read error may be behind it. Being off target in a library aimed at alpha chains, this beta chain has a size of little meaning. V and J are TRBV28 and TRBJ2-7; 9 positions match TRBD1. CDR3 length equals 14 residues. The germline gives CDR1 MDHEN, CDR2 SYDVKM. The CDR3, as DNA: TGTGCCAGCAGTCCAGGGACAGGGCTATCCCTCCCCGACTTC. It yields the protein CASSPGTGLSLPDF.

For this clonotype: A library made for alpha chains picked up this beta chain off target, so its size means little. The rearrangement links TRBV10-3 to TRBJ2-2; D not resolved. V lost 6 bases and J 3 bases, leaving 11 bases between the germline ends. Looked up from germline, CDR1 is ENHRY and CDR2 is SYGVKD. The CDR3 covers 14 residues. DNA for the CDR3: TGTGCCATCAGGGCCCAGCAGGACACCGGGGAGCTGTTTTTT. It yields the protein CAIRAQQDTGELFF.

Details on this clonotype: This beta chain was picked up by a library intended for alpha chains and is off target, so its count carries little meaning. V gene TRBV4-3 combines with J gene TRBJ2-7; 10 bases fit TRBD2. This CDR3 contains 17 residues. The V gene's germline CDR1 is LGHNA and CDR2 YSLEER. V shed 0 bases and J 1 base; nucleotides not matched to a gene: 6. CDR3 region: CASSQELRTSGSYEQYF. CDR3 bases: TGCGCCAGCAGCCAAGAGTTAAGGACTAGCGGTTCCTACGAGCAGTACTTC.

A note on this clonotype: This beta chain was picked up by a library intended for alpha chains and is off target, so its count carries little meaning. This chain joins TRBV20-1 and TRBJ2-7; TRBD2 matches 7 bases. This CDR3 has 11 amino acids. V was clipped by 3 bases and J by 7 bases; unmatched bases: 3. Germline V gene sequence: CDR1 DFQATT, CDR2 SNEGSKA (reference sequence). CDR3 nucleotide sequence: TGCAGTGCTAGCCCGGGACTAGAGCAGTACTTC. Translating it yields CSASPGLEQYF.

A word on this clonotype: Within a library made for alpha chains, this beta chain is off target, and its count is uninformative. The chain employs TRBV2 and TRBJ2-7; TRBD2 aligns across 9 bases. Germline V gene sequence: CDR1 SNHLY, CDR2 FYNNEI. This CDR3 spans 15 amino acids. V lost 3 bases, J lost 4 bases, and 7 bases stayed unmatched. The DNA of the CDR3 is TGTGCCAGCAGTGACTTAGCGGGAGACCGGTACGAGCAGTACTTC. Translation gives CASSDLAGDRYEQYF.

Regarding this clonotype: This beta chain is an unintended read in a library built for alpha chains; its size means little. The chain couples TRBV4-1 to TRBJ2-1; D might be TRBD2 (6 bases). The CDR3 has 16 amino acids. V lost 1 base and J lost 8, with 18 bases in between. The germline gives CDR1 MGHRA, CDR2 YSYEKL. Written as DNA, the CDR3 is TGCGCCAGCAGCCAAGGGCCTCGACTAGTGTTCGATGAGCAGTTCTTC. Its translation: CASSQGPRLVFDEQFF.